These 25 T cell receptor beta chains came from one sample sequenced in a study of cytomegalovirus exposure and HLA in healthy donors. Researchers ran the PCR with 60 Vbeta and 13 Jbeta primers. TCRdb's copy holds only in-frame clones and misses some; the assay was immunoSEQ multiplex PCR. The sample lists under 150,000 clones; about 84% were seen once. The sequenced material came from PBMCs. The receptors shown here come from a woman in her forties in good health and CMV-seropositive.

This CDR3 reads CASSLAVQGGEQYF. In DNA, the CDR3 is TGTGCCAGCAGCTTAGCCGTCCAGGGGGGCGAGCAGTACTTC. The gene calls are TRBV7-6 and TRBJ2-7; tentative D call: TRBD1 (7 bases). The CDR3 covers 14 residues. Per germline, CDR1 SGHVS and CDR2 FNYEAQ. Trimming took off 0 bases at V and 6 bases at J, with 12 bases between the two ends.

This chain joins TRBV5-1 and TRBJ2-5, with D perhaps matching TRBD1 (5 bases). The V gene's germline CDR1 is SGHRS and CDR2 YFSETQ. This CDR3 comprises 15 residues. Between the trimmed V and J ends, which lost 0 bases and 2 bases, there was a span of 11 bases. DNA for the CDR3: TGCGCCAGCAGCTTGGGGACACACCAACAAGAGACCCAGTACTTC. It encodes CASSLGTHQQETQYF.

The gene calls are TRBV9 and TRBJ2-2, with D uncertain. With 0 bases removed from V and 4 bases from J, the gap between germline ends came to 10 bases. This CDR3 is built from 15 residues. Germline V gene sequence: CDR1 SGDLS, CDR2 YYNGEE. This CDR3 is CASSVGQSGTGELFF. CDR3 coding DNA: TGTGCCAGCAGCGTAGGGCAGTCGGGCACCGGGGAGCTGTTTTTT.

The rearrangement joins TRBV6-1 to TRBJ2-2; 9 bases are a match to TRBD2. CDR1 and CDR2 from the germline V gene are MNHNS and SASEGT. The CDR3 is made up of 15 amino acids. The V segment lost 6 bases and the J segment 4 bases; nucleotides outside the gene matches: 6. CDR3: CASRIAGASTGELFF. CDR3 nucleotides: TGTGCCAGCAGAATAGCGGGAGCGAGCACCGGGGAGCTGTTTTTT.

The chain is built from TRBV2 and TRBJ2-7; D perhaps matches TRBD1 (5 bases). V was shortened by 10 bases and J by 6 bases, with 13 bases between the two germline ends. This CDR3 is 11 amino acids long. Germline V gives CDR1 SNHLY, CDR2 FYNNEI. CDR3: CATQGPTEQYF. In nucleotides, the CDR3 is TGTGCCACCCAGGGTCCCACCGAGCAGTACTTC.

The J gene is TRBJ2-7, the V gene TRBV6-1, with D tentatively TRBD2 (5 bases). Germline V gene sequence: CDR1 MNHNS, CDR2 SASEGT. CDR3 length: 13 amino acids. The V and J ends lost 4 bases and 2 bases respectively, with 9 bases between them. The CDR3 region is CASSVLATYEQYF. DNA of the CDR3: TGTGCCAGCAGTGTTCTAGCCACCTACGAGCAGTACTTC.

The chain joins TRBV30 to TRBJ2-1; 7 bases fit TRBD2. The CDR3 is 14 amino acids. With V trimmed by 2 bases and J by 10 bases, 11 bases remained unmatched. CDR1 GTSNPN and CDR2 SVGIG come from the germline V gene (reference sequence). The CDR3 reads CAWSLRGVAGEQFF. The CDR3 DNA reads TGTGCCTGGAGTCTCCGGGGGGTTGCAGGAGAGCAGTTCTTC.

The chain combines TRBV19 with TRBJ2-3; D uncertain. The CDR3 spans 13 residues. Germline CDR1 and CDR2: LNHDA and SQIVND (reference sequence). V gave up 3 bases and J gave up 6 bases, with 10 bases separating them. The CDR3 sequence: CASSIPSRDTQYF. Here the CDR3 DNA reads TGTGCCAGTAGTATCCCCTCGAGGGATACGCAGTATTTT.

The V gene is TRBV6-1, the J gene TRBJ2-7, with 10 bases fitting TRBD2. With 4 bases clipped from V and 5 bases from J, the junction kept 14 bases outside the gene matches. There are 17 residues in the CDR3. The germline CDR1 and CDR2 sequences are MNHNS and SASEGT. The CDR3 DNA sequence: TGTGCCAGCAGTGTCCTCCCTAGCGGGAGTTCGGTTAACGAGCAGTACTTC. This encodes CASSVLPSGSSVNEQYF.

The V gene is TRBV7-6, the J gene TRBJ2-3; TRBD2 is a possible D gene (5 bases). The germline V gene has CDR1 SGHVS and CDR2 FNYEAQ. This CDR3 spans 16 amino acids. Trimming stripped 5 bases from V and 8 bases from J, with 23 bases between. The DNA of the CDR3 is TGTGCCAGCAGCCCCGAGGGTAGGCCCGGAGCTACTACGCAGTATTTT. Protein: CASSPEGRPGATTQYF.

This clone was seen only a few times. The chain joins TRBV4-1 to TRBJ2-5; no definite D call. The germline CDR1 and CDR2 sequences are MGHRA and YSYEKL. V lost 0 bases, J lost 7 bases, and 9 bases lay in between. The CDR3 extends over 13 amino acids. CDR3 nucleotides: TGCGCCAGCAGCCAAGACGTCTTGAGGACCCAGTACTTC. Translation: CASSQDVLRTQYF.

This clone was counted once. The chain has TRBV28 and TRBJ2-5, with D maybe TRBD2 (6 bases). Trimming shortened V by 7 bases and J by 7 bases, and 19 bases separated the two germline ends. This CDR3 has 14 amino acids. Germline CDR1 is MDHEN and CDR2 is SYDVKM. The CDR3 spells CASTVGGLSGTQYF. The CDR3 DNA reads TGTGCCAGCACCGTGGGAGGACTATCAGGGACCCAGTACTTC.

The genes are TRBV11-3 and TRBJ2-5; 9 positions match TRBD2. From germline, CDR1 is SGHNT and CDR2 YENEEA. The CDR3 has 15 amino acids. V was clipped by 0 bases and J by 2 bases; unmatched bases: 1. CDR3 loop: CASSLDLAGQETQYF. Here the CDR3 DNA reads TGTGCCAGCAGCTTAGACCTAGCGGGACAAGAGACCCAGTACTTC.

Regarding this clone: Other DNA variants within this sample encode the same CDR3. The chain has TRBV30 and TRBJ1-2; D gene ambiguous. The CDR3 spans 11 residues. Germline V gene sequence: CDR1 GTSNPN, CDR2 SVGIG (reference sequence). Trimming took off 1 base at V and 4 bases at J, with 4 bases between the two ends. CDR3 nucleotides: TGTGCCTGGAGTGCCGGCTATGGCTACACCTTC. Encoded protein: CAWSAGYGYTF.

V is TRBV13 and J is TRBJ2-3; D not resolved. Germline CDR1 and CDR2: PRHDT and FYEKMQ (reference sequence). The CDR3 contains 14 residues. With 5 bases removed from V and 1 base from J, the gap between germline ends came to 10 bases. The CDR3 region has the DNA TGTGCCAGCAGCAACTATAAGCGCACAGATACGCAGTATTTT. Amino acids: CASSNYKRTDTQYF.

This clone was counted a single time. V and J are TRBV30 and TRBJ1-1; 7 bases fit TRBD1. The junction had 5 bases not matched to a gene; V was cut back by 4 bases and J by 0 bases. The CDR3 is made up of 14 amino acids. Germline V gives CDR1 GTSNPN, CDR2 SVGIG (reference sequence). CDR3 nucleotide sequence: TGTGCCTGGAACCTCGGACAGGTGAACACTGAAGCTTTCTTT. Its translation is CAWNLGQVNTEAFF.

The rearrangement uses TRBV25-1 and TRBJ2-5, with 7 bases that match TRBD2. V lost 3 bases and J lost 5; bases outside the gene matches: 6. The CDR3 extends over 14 amino acids. Germline CDR1 MGHDK, CDR2 SYGVNS. The CDR3 DNA reads as TGTGCCAGCAGTGAGCTTGGCGGGAGTGAGACCCAGTACTTC. This encodes CASSELGGSETQYF.

This clone has only a few counts. J is TRBJ2-4 and V is TRBV14, with TRBD1 as a possible D gene (5 bases). Trimming stripped 2 bases from V and 2 bases from J, with 7 bases between. Germline CDR1 reads SGHDN; CDR2 reads FVKESK. This CDR3 comprises 14 residues. CDR3 in DNA: TGTGCCAGCAGCCAAAAGGGGTCCAAAAACATTCAGTACTTC. The encoded protein is CASSQKGSKNIQYF.

The chain recombines TRBV18 with TRBJ2-7, with TRBD1 matching over 7 bases. The CDR3 is made up of 13 amino acids. The junction had 4 bases not matched to a gene; V was cut back by 3 bases and J by 5 bases. Germline lookup yields CDR1 KGHSH and CDR2 LQKENI. The chain's CDR3 is CASSPTTGHEQYF. DNA for the CDR3: TGTGCCAGCTCACCTACGACAGGGCACGAGCAGTACTTC.

The rearrangement links TRBV4-1 to TRBJ2-2, with 8 bases aligning to TRBD2. V lost 0 bases, J lost 4 bases, and 4 bases stayed unmatched. CDR3 length equals 16 residues. CDR1 and CDR2 from the germline V gene are MGHRA and YSYEKL. CDR3 sequence: CASSQDREGRTGELFF. CDR3 nucleotide sequence: TGCGCCAGCAGCCAAGATCGGGAGGGACGCACCGGGGAGCTGTTTTTT.

The CDR3 DNA follows: TGTGCCAGCAGGGCCAGGCCCGGGGGCAATCAGCCCCAGCATTTT. This encodes CASRARPGGNQPQHF. The genes are TRBV28 and TRBJ1-5; D remains ambiguous. There are 15 residues in the CDR3. The germline V and J ends were trimmed by 6 bases and 2 bases, with 14 bases remaining between them. Germline lookup yields CDR1 MDHEN and CDR2 SYDVKM.

This clone showed up just a few times. This chain uses TRBV2 with TRBJ1-2, with D possibly TRBD1 on 6 matching bases. From germline, CDR1 is SNHLY and CDR2 FYNNEI. The germline V and J ends were trimmed by 8 bases and 7 bases, with 23 bases remaining between them. The CDR3 has 15 amino acids. CDR3 DNA sequence: TGTGCCAGCCTGCTGAGGTCGGGACAACTGTCTGGCTACACCTTC. As protein: CASLLRSGQLSGYTF.

The chain links TRBV29-1 to TRBJ2-3; 11 nucleotides match TRBD2. V dropped 8 bases and J dropped 4; count of bases not matched to a gene: 11. CDR3 size: 15 residues. Germline loops: CDR1 SQVTM, CDR2 ANQGSEA. The CDR3 loop reads CSFWKLAGAADTQYF. CDR3 nucleotides: TGCAGCTTCTGGAAACTAGCGGGAGCAGCAGATACGCAGTATTTT.

The gene calls are TRBV27 and TRBJ2-1; D might be TRBD1 (6 bases). The germline V gene encodes CDR1 MNHEY and CDR2 SMNVEV (reference sequence). Trimming pared 0 bases from V and 8 bases from J, leaving 8 bases between. CDR3 length equals 13 residues. The CDR3: CASSLSEGDEQFF. The CDR3 region has the DNA TGTGCCAGCAGTTTATCTGAGGGGGATGAGCAGTTCTTC.

V usage is TRBV10-1 and J usage is TRBJ2-3; unclear D gene. Trimming cost V 0 bases and J 3 bases, with 4 bases left between them. CDR1 WNHNN and CDR2 SYGVQD come from the germline V gene (reference sequence). CDR3 length: 13 residues. In DNA form, the CDR3 reads TGCGCCAGCAGTGAGTCAGAGACAGATACGCAGTATTTT. Translation gives CASSESETDTQYF.